Below are 25 T cell receptor beta chains sequenced from a single sample in a study of OX40 agonist ivuxolimab in advanced cancers. Sequenced by immunoSEQ multiplex PCR; TCRdb stores in-frame clones only, minus some. The profile covers 30,000 to 35,000 clones, with around 80% appearing a single time and roughly 15% taken by the ten largest. Source: CD4+ or CD8+ T cells sorted from blood, taken in a trial of the OX40 agonist ivuxolimab. All receptors come from an adult with an advanced solid tumor such as melanoma, head and neck, liver or kidney cancer.

The chain uses TRBV12-5 and TRBJ2-3, with 7 positions matching TRBD1. V dropped 7 bases and J dropped 2; count of bases not matched to a gene: 6. The CDR3 loop spans 14 amino acids. Germline CDR1 reads LGHNT; CDR2 reads FRNRAP. The CDR3 spells CASVGQQHTDTQYF. The DNA for the CDR3 is TGTGCTAGTGTGGGACAGCAACACACAGATACGCAGTATTTT.

The chain uses TRBV7-8 and TRBJ2-1; 9 bases are a match to TRBD2. This CDR3 comprises 16 residues. The V segment lost 2 bases and the J segment 6 bases; nucleotides outside the gene matches: 8. Germline loops: CDR1 SGHVS, CDR2 FQNEAQ. The CDR3 sequence is CASSLSGQLAGNEQFF. In nucleotides, the CDR3 is TGTGCCAGCAGCTTATCTGGGCAACTAGCGGGCAATGAGCAGTTCTTC. The full variable domain, in which reference TRBV7-8 and TRBJ2-1 provide the parts outside the CDR3, is GAGVSQSPRYKVAKRGQDVALRCDPISGHVSLFWYQQALGQGPEFLTYFQNEAQLDKSGLPSDRFFAERPEGSVSTLKIQRTQQEDSAVYLCASSLSGQLAGNEQFFGPGTRLTVL.

The chain couples TRBV2 to TRBJ2-1; D remains ambiguous. Germline lookup yields CDR1 SNHLY and CDR2 FYNNEI. Trimming removed 1 base from V and 15 bases from J, with 13 bases in between. The CDR3 totals 12 residues. CDR3 in DNA: TGTGCCAGCAGTGAAGTTAGACCGCCAGCGTTCTTC. Protein product: CASSEVRPPAFF.

This chain links TRBV7-6 with TRBJ1-6; D remains unclear. Trimming took 3 bases from V and 8 from J, leaving 5 bases between them. This CDR3 is 12 amino acids long. Germline V gene sequence: CDR1 SGHVS, CDR2 FNYEAQ. The CDR3 nucleotides read TGTGCCAGCAGCTTCACCGATTCACCCCTCCACTTT. This gives the protein CASSFTDSPLHF.

The chain combines TRBV19 with TRBJ2-7; 14 bases line up with TRBD2. J gave up 3 bases and V 3 bases, and 10 bases lay outside the gene matches. The CDR3 has 18 amino acids. Per germline, CDR1 LNHDA and CDR2 SQIVND (reference sequence). The CDR3 spells CASSIKGLAGEEFYEQYF. The DNA for the CDR3 is TGTGCCAGTAGTATCAAGGGACTAGCGGGAGAAGAATTCTACGAGCAGTACTTC.

This chain joins TRBV28 and TRBJ2-1; 7 bases fit TRBD1. Trimming took 5 bases from V and 10 from J; bases not matched to a gene: 8. CDR3 length: 13 residues. Germline CDR1 MDHEN, CDR2 SYDVKM. The CDR3 DNA is TGTGCCAGCAGTAACAGACAGGGCTGGGAGCAGTTCTTC. This encodes CASSNRQGWEQFF.

This rearrangement joins TRBV5-8 to TRBJ1-4; 9 nucleotides match TRBD1. The germline V gene has CDR1 SGHTS and CDR2 YDEGEE. The length of the CDR3 is 14 residues. After removal of 3 bases from V and 8 bases from J, the junction contained 5 bases not matched to a gene. CDR3 in amino acids: CASSWGQGREKLFF. The CDR3 coding sequence is TGTGCCAGCAGCTGGGGACAGGGTCGGGAAAAACTGTTTTTT.

This clone has only a few counts. V and J are TRBV7-2 and TRBJ2-2, with 7 bases lining up with TRBD1. J lost 5 bases, V lost 2 bases, and 8 bases had no gene match. There are 16 residues in the CDR3. Germline CDR1 and CDR2: SGHTA and FQGNSA. As DNA, the CDR3 is TGTGCCAGCAGCTTATTCCCCAGGGGGACAACCGGGGAGCTGTTTTTT. It encodes CASSLFPRGTTGELFF.

This chain joins TRBV2 and TRBJ1-1; no clear D gene. The CDR3 has 12 residues. Trimming left V 7 bases short and J 1 base short, with 7 bases between. Per the germline V gene, CDR1 is SNHLY and CDR2 is FYNNEI. The CDR3, as DNA: TGTGCCAGCAAGCTGGGGAACACTGAAGCTTTCTTT. Amino acid sequence: CASKLGNTEAFF.

This chain uses TRBV7-2 with TRBJ2-1; the match to TRBD2 covers 8 bases. Trimming at V came to 0 bases and at J to 2 bases, leaving 0 bases not matched to a gene. The germline V gene has CDR1 SGHTA and CDR2 FQGNSA. This CDR3 has 15 amino acids. The CDR3 sequence: CASSLAAGAYNEQFF. CDR3 nucleotide sequence: TGTGCCAGCAGCTTAGCAGCGGGAGCCTACAATGAGCAGTTCTTC.

The rearrangement uses TRBV5-6 and TRBJ1-1; 7 nucleotides agree with TRBD1. The CDR3 has 14 amino acids. Germline CDR1 and CDR2: SGHDT and YYEEEE. V shed 2 bases, J shed 3 bases, and the junction held 4 bases outside the gene matches. CDR3 sequence: CASSLGGRDTEAFF. In DNA form, the CDR3 reads TGTGCCAGCAGCTTAGGGGGCAGGGACACTGAAGCTTTCTTT.

This chain uses TRBV19 with TRBJ2-3; 8 nucleotides align to TRBD2. Germline-derived CDR1 and CDR2 are LNHDA and SQIVND (reference sequence). The CDR3 has 16 residues. The V and J ends lost 4 bases and 7 bases, in that order; junction bases with no gene match: 13. The CDR3 DNA follows: TGTGCCAGTAGTACTGGACGGGAGGGGATAGCCCATACGCAGTATTTT. Translation gives CASSTGREGIAHTQYF.

The CDR3 here is CASSLSPRTGEKGETQYF. The CDR3 coding sequence is TGTGCCAGCAGCTTGAGCCCGAGGACAGGGGAAAAAGGGGAGACCCAGTACTTC. The chain links TRBV11-2 to TRBJ2-5; 9 nucleotides align to TRBD1. CDR1 and CDR2 (germline): SGHAT, FQNNGV. After removal of 3 bases from V and 5 bases from J, the junction contained 16 bases not matched to a gene. The CDR3 has 18 residues.

This chain connects TRBV7-9 to TRBJ1-1; D is possibly TRBD1 (5 bases). The germline V gene has CDR1 SEHNR and CDR2 FQNEAQ (reference sequence). The CDR3 is 15 amino acids. The V end was cut by 5 bases, the J end by 7 bases, with 20 bases between. This chain's CDR3 is CASSPGLVWGGEAFF. CDR3 bases: TGTGCCAGCAGCCCCGGATTGGTCTGGGGGGGTGAAGCTTTCTTT. Variable domain in full (rest from reference TRBV7-9 and TRBJ1-1): DTGVSQNPRHKITKRGQNVTFRCDPISEHNRLYWYRQTLGQGPEFLTYFQNEAQLEKSRLLSDRFSAERPKGSFSTLEIQRTEQGDSAMYLCASSPGLVWGGEAFFGQGTRLTVV.

This clone showed up just once. This sequence joins TRBV19 and TRBJ1-1; no definite D call. The germline V and J ends were trimmed by 10 bases and 0 bases, with 15 bases remaining between them. CDR3 length: 14 residues. Germline values: CDR1 LNHDA, CDR2 SQIVND (reference sequence). CDR3 region: CATSILGLNTEAFF. The CDR3 region has the DNA TGTGCCACCTCGATACTCGGGTTGAACACTGAAGCTTTCTTT. Complete variable domain (other parts from reference TRBV19 and TRBJ1-1): DGGITQSPKYLFRKEGQNVTLSCEQNLNHDAMYWYRQDPGQGLRLIYYSQIVNDFQKGDIAEGYSVSREKKESFPLTVTSAQKNPTAFYLCATSILGLNTEAFFGQGTRLTVV.

CDR3 nucleotide sequence: TGTGCCAGCAGTTACACCCTGGGCATGAACACTGAAGCTTTCTTT. This translates into CASSYTLGMNTEAFF. V gene TRBV6-6 combines with J gene TRBJ1-1, with unresolved D. Between the trimmed V and J ends, which lost 2 bases and 0 bases, there was a span of 10 bases. The CDR3 has 15 amino acids. Per the germline V gene, CDR1 is MNHNY and CDR2 is SVGAGI (reference sequence).

This rearrangement joins TRBV6-5 to TRBJ2-7, with 8 bases lining up with TRBD1. The CDR3 has 15 residues. With 3 bases clipped from V and 5 bases from J, the junction kept 9 bases outside the gene matches. Germline CDR1 reads MNHEY; CDR2 reads SVGAGI. The CDR3 coding sequence is TGTGCCAGCAGTTATCAGGGACAGGCCCCCAACGAGCAGTACTTC. Amino acids: CASSYQGQAPNEQYF.

This chain connects TRBV25-1 to TRBJ1-2; weak D call: TRBD1 (5 bases). The V end lost 5 bases, the J end lost 8 bases, and 15 bases lay between the germline ends. The V gene's germline CDR1 is MGHDK and CDR2 SYGVNS. The CDR3 is 13 residues long. CDR3 region: CASSIPGLKGYTF. The CDR3 bases are TGTGCCAGCAGTATTCCAGGGTTAAAAGGCTACACCTTC.

Here the CDR3 DNA reads TGTGCCAGCTCACCGTTGGACAGCGAGCTGAAAAGGGAGACCCAGTACTTC. Amino acids: CASSPLDSELKRETQYF. V usage is TRBV18 and J usage is TRBJ2-5; D may be TRBD1 (6 bases). The V gene's germline CDR1 is KGHSH and CDR2 LQKENI. The CDR3 loop spans 17 amino acids. Trimming shortened V by 3 bases and J by 5 bases, and 22 bases separated the two germline ends.

The CDR3 DNA sequence: TGTGCCAGTAGCGGAAGGGCCCCCGAGTACGAGCAGTACTTC. Its protein product is CASSGRAPEYEQYF. The chain uses TRBV19 and TRBJ2-7; D is unresolved. V lost 6 bases to trimming and J lost 4 bases, with 16 bases between them. The CDR3 sequence is 14 residues long. The V gene's germline CDR1 is LNHDA and CDR2 SQIVND (reference sequence).

The chain has TRBV9 and TRBJ2-1; 8 bases fit TRBD2. V shed 3 bases, J shed 5 bases, and the junction held 10 bases outside the gene matches. The CDR3 extends over 16 amino acids. Looked up from germline, CDR1 is SGDLS and CDR2 is YYNGEE. The CDR3 coding sequence is TGTGCCAGCAGCGGTCGGGTAGCGGGGATAAACAATGAGCAGTTCTTC. Translating gives CASSGRVAGINNEQFF.

This chain connects TRBV4-1 to TRBJ1-5; 8 bases match TRBD1. Unmatched junction bases numbered 4, after V lost 3 bases and J lost 0 bases. Looked up from germline, CDR1 is MGHRA and CDR2 is YSYEKL. The CDR3 is 16 amino acids. The CDR3: CASSHLQGDSNQPQHF. The CDR3 bases are TGCGCCAGCAGCCACCTACAGGGGGATAGCAATCAGCCCCAGCATTTT.

This chain joins TRBV27 and TRBJ2-2; D may correspond to TRBD1 or TRBD2 (5 bases each). Germline CDR1 and CDR2: MNHEY and SMNVEV (reference sequence). V was cut by 6 bases and J by 4 bases, with 12 bases left in between. CDR3 length: 14 residues. The CDR3 nucleotides are TGTGCCAGCAGATCCGGGACCCTCACCGGGGAGCTGTTTTTT. This gives the protein CASRSGTLTGELFF.

This chain joins TRBV4-1 and TRBJ1-1; D is unclear. The germline V gene has CDR1 MGHRA and CDR2 YSYEKL. CDR3 length: 18 amino acids. Trimming cost V 0 bases and J 5 bases, with 22 bases left between them. The CDR3 here is CASSQDSVGRGRATEAFF. The DNA of the CDR3 is TGCGCCAGCAGCCAAGACTCCGTTGGGAGAGGGCGGGCGACTGAAGCTTTCTTT.

The chain employs TRBV18 and TRBJ2-1; D gene uncertain. The CDR3 sequence is 14 residues long. V dropped 1 base and J dropped 6 bases, with 10 bases sitting between them. Germline V gives CDR1 KGHSH, CDR2 LQKENI. The CDR3 coding sequence is TGTGCCAGCTCACCACAAAGACTCGCCAATGAGCAGTTCTTC. Translated: CASSPQRLANEQFF.